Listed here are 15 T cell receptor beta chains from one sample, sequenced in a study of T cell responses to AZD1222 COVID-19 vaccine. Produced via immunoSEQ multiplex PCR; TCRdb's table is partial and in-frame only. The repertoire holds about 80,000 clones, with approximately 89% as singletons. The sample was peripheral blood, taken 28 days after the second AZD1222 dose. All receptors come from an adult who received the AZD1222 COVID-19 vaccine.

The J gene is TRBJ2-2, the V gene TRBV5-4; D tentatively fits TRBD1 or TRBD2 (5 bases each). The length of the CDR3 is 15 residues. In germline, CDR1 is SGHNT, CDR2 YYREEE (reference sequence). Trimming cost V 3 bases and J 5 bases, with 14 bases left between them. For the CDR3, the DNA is TGTGCCAGCAGCTCCTGGGGGAGTTCGACCGGGGAGCTGTTTTTT. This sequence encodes CASSSWGSSTGELFF.

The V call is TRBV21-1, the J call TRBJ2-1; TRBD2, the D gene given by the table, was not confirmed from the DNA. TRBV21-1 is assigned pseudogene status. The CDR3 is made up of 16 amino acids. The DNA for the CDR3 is TGTGCCAGCAGCCCATACGTGAGACTAGCGGACAATGAGCAGTTCTTC. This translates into CASSPYVRLADNEQFF.

This CDR3 reads CASSLSDRDRDTQYF. In nucleotides, the CDR3 is TGTGCCAGCAGCTTGTCCGACAGGGACAGGGATACGCAGTATTTT. The chain has TRBV5-5 and TRBJ2-3; the match to TRBD1 covers 8 bases. Germline V gene sequence: CDR1 SGHKS, CDR2 YYEKEE (reference sequence). V gave up 1 base and J gave up 6 bases; unmatched junction bases: 7. The CDR3 length is 15 residues.

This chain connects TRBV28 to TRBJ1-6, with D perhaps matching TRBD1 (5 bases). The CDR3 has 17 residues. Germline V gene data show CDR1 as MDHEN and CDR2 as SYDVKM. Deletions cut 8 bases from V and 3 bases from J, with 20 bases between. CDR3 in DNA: TGTGCCAGCGGATCCCCGGGACGGTACGACTATAATTCACCCCTCCACTTT. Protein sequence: CASGSPGRYDYNSPLHF.

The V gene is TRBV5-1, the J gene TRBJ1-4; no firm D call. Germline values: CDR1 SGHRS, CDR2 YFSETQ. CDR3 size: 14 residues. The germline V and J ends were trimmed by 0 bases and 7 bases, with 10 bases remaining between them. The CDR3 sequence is CASSLEGVGEKLFF. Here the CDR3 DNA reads TGCGCCAGCAGCTTGGAGGGTGTTGGTGAAAAACTGTTTTTT.

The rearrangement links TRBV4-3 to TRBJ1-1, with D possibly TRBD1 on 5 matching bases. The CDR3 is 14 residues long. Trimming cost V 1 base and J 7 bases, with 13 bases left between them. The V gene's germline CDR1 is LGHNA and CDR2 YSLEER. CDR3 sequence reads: CASSQASGISEAFF. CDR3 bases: TGCGCCAGCAGCCAAGCTTCAGGGATAAGTGAAGCTTTCTTT.

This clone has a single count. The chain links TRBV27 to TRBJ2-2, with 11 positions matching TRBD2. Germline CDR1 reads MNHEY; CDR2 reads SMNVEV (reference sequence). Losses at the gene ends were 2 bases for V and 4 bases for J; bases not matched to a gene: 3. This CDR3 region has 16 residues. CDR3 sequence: CASSLLAGGFTGELFF. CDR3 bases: TGTGCCAGCAGTTTACTAGCGGGAGGATTCACCGGGGAGCTGTTTTTT.

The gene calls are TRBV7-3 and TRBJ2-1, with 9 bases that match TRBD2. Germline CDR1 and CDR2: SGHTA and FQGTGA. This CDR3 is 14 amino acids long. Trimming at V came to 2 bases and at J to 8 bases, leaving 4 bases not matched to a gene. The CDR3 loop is CASSLGGRADEQFF. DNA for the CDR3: TGTGCCAGCAGCTTAGGCGGGAGGGCCGATGAGCAGTTCTTC. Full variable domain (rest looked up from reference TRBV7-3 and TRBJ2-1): GAGVSQTPSNKVTEKGKYVELRCDPISGHTALYWYRQSLGQGPEFLIYFQGTGAADDSGLPNDRFFAVRPEGSVSTLKIQRTERGDSAVYLCASSLGGRADEQFFGPGTRLTVL.

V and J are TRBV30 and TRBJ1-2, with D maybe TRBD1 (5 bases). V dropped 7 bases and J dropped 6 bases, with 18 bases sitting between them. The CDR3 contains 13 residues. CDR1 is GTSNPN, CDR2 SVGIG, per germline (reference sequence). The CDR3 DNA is TGTGCCTTCAACCAGGGTCTGGGTGATGGCTACACCTTC. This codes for CAFNQGLGDGYTF.

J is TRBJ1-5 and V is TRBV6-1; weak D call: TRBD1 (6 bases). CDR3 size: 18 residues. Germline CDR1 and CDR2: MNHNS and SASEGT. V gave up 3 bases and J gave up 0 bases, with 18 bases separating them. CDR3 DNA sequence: TGTGCCAGCAGTGACCCGGACAGTACTAGCTATAGCAATCAGCCCCAGCATTTT. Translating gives CASSDPDSTSYSNQPQHF.

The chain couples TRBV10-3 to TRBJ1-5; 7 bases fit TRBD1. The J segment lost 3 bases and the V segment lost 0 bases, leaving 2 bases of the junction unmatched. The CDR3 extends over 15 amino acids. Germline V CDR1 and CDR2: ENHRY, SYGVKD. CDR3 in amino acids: CAISESTGINQPQHF. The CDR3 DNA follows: TGTGCCATCAGTGAGTCGACAGGGATCAATCAGCCCCAGCATTTT.

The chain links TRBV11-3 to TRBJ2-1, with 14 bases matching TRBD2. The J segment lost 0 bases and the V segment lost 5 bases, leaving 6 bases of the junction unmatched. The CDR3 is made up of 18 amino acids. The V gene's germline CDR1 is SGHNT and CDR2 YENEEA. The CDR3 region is CASSPGLAGAASYNEQFF. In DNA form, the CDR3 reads TGTGCCAGCAGCCCGGGACTAGCGGGGGCCGCCTCCTACAATGAGCAGTTCTTC.

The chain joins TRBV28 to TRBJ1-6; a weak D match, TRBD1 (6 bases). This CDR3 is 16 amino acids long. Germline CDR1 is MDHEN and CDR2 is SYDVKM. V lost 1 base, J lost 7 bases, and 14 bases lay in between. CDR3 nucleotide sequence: TGTGCCAGCAGTTTATCTCGGACAGTCCCCAATTCACCCCTCCACTTT. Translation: CASSLSRTVPNSPLHF.

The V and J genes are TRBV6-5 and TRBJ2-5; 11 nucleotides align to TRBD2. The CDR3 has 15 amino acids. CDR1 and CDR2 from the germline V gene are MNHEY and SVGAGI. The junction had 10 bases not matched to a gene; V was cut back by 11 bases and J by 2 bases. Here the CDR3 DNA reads TGTGCCTCCTCCCCGCTAGCGGGAGGTCAAGAGACCCAGTACTTC. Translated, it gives CASSPLAGGQETQYF.

CDR3: CASSVVGTGNTIYF. Written as DNA, the CDR3 is TGTGCCAGCAGCGTGGTAGGGACTGGAAACACCATATATTTT. The rearrangement links TRBV9 to TRBJ1-3; D is unclear. V shed 2 bases and J shed 2 bases, with 8 bases lying between them. The CDR3 has 14 amino acids. Germline CDR1 SGDLS, CDR2 YYNGEE.